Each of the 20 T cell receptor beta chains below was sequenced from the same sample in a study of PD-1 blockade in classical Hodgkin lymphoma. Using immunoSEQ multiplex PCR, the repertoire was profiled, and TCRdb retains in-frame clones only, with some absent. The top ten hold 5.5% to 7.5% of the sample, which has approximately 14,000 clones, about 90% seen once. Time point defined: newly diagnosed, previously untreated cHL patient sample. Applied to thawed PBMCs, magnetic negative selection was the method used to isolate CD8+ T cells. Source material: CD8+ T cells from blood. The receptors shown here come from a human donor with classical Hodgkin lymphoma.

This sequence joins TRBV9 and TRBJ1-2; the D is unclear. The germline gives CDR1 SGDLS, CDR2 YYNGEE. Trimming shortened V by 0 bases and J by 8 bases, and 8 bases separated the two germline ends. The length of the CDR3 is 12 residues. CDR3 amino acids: CASSVGGSGYTF. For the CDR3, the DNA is TGTGCCAGCAGCGTAGGCGGGAGCGGCTACACCTTC.

CDR3 region: CASSIGREQFF. In DNA form, the CDR3 reads TGTGCCAGTAGTATAGGGCGGGAGCAGTTCTTC. The chain has TRBV19 and TRBJ2-1; D remains unclear. The CDR3 has 11 amino acids. Germline CDR1 and CDR2: LNHDA and SQIVND (reference sequence). Trimming took off 1 base at V and 10 bases at J, with 5 bases between the two ends.

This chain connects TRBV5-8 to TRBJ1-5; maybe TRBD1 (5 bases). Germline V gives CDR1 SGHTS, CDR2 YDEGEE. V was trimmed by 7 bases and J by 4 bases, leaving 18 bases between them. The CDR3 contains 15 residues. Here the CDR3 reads CASLPTGPSNQPQHF. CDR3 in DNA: TGTGCCAGCTTACCGACGGGGCCCTCTAATCAGCCCCAGCATTTT.

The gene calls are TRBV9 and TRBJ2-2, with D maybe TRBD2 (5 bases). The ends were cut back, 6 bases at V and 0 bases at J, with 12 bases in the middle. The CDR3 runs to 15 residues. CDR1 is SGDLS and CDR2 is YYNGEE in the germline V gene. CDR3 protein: CASTSPAANTGELFF. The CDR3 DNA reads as TGTGCCAGCACCTCCCCAGCGGCGAACACCGGGGAGCTGTTTTTT.

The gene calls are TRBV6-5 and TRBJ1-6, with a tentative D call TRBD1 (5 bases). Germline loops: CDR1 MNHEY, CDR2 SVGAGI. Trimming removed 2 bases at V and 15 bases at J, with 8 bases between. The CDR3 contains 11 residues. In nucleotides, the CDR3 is TGTGCCAGCAGTTACGGGACCGACCTCCACTTT. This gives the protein CASSYGTDLHF.

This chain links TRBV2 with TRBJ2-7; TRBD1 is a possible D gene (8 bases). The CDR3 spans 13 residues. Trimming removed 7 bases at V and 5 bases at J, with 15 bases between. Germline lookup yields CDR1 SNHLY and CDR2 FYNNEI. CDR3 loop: CASIGQGGNEQYV. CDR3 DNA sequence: TGTGCCAGCATCGGACAGGGAGGGAACGAGCAGTACGTC.

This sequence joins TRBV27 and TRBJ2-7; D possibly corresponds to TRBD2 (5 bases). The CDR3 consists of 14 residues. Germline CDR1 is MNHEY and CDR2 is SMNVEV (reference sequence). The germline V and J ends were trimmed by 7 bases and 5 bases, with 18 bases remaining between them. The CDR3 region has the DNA TGTGCCAGCACCAAGCTGGAGCGGCTGGACGAGCAGTACTTC. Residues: CASTKLERLDEQYF.

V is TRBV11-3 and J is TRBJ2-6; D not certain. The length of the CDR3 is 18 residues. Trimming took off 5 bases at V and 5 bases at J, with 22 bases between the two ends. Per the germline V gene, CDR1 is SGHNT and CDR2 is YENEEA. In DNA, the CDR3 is TGTGCCAGCAGCGGGTGCAAATCTCGACAAAGTCGGGCCAACGTCCTGACTTTC. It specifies CASSGCKSRQSRANVLTF.

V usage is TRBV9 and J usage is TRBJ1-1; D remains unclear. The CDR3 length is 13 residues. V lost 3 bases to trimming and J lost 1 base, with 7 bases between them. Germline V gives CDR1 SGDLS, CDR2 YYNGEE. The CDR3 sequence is CASSGRQNTEAFF. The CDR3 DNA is TGTGCCAGCAGCGGACGACAGAACACTGAAGCTTTCTTT.

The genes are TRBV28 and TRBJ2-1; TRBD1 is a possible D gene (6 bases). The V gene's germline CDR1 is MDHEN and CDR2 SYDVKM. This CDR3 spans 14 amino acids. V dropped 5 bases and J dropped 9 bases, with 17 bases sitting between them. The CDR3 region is CASSTGHSSSEQFF. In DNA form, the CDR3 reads TGTGCCAGCAGTACGGGACACTCGAGCAGTGAGCAGTTCTTC.

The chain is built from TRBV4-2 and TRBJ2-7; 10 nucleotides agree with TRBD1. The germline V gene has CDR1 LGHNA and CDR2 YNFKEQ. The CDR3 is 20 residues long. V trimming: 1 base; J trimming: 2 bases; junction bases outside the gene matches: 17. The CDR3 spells CASSQVTRDRGRAGPYEQYV. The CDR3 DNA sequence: TGTGCCAGCAGCCAAGTCACCCGGGACAGGGGAAGGGCGGGGCCCTACGAGCAGTACGTC.

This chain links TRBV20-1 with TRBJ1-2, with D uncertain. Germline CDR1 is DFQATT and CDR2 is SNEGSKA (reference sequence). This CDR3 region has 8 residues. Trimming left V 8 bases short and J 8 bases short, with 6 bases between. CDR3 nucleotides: TGCAGTCCCGGAGGCTACACCTTC. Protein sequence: CSPGGYTF.

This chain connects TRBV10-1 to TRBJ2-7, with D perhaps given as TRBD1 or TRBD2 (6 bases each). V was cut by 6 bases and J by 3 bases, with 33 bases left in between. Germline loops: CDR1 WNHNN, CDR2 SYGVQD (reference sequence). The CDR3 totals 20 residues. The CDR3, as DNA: TGCGCCAGCAGGATTAATACAGGGACTTACCCCCTCTCGGGCTACTACGAGCAGTACTTC. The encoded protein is CASRINTGTYPLSGYYEQYF.

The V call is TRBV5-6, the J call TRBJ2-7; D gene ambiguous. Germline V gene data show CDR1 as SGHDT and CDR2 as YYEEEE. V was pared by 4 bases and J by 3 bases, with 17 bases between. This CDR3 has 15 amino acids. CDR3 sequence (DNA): TGTGCCAGCAGCCCTGACTTGGGCCAAAGCTACGAGCAGTACTTC. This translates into CASSPDLGQSYEQYF. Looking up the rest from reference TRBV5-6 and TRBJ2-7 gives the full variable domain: DAGVTQSPTHLIKTRGQQVTLRCSPKSGHDTVSWYQQALGQGPQFIFQYYEEEERQRGNFPDRFSGHQFPNYSSELNVNALLLGDSALYLCASSPDLGQSYEQYFGPGTRLTVT.

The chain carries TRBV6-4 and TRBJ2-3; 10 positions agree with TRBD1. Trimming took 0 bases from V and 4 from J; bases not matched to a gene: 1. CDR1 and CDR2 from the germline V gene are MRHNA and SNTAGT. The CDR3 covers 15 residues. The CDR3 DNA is TGTGCCAGCAGTGACTCGACAGGGGGCCCAGATACGCAGTATTTT. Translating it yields CASSDSTGGPDTQYF.

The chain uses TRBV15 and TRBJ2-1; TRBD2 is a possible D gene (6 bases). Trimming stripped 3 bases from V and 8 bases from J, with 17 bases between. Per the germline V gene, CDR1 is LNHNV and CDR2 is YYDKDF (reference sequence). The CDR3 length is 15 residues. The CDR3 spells CATSRPGDSTHEQFF. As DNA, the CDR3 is TGTGCCACCAGCAGGCCGGGGGACTCCACACATGAGCAGTTCTTC.

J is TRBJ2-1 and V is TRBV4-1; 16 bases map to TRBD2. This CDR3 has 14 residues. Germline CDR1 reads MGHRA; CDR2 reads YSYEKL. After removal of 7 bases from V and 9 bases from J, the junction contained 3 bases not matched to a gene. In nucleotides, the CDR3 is TGCGCCAGCACCGGGACTAGCGGGAGGGGTGAGCAGTTCTTC. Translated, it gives CASTGTSGRGEQFF.

CDR3 DNA: TGTGCCAGCAGCCGACTAGCGGGAGTGGCAACAGATACGCAGTATTTT. This codes for CASSRLAGVATDTQYF. The chain couples TRBV7-9 to TRBJ2-3, with 12 bases lining up with TRBD2. V shed 5 bases and J 3 bases; nucleotides not matched to a gene: 6. In germline, CDR1 is SEHNR, CDR2 FQNEAQ (reference sequence). This CDR3 comprises 16 residues.

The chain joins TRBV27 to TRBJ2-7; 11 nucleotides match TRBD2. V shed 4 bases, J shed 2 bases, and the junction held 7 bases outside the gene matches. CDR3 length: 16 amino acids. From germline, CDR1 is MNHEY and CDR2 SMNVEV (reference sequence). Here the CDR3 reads CASSSSSGRPPYEQYF. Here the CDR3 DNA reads TGTGCCAGCAGTTCCTCTAGCGGGAGGCCCCCCTACGAGCAGTACTTC.

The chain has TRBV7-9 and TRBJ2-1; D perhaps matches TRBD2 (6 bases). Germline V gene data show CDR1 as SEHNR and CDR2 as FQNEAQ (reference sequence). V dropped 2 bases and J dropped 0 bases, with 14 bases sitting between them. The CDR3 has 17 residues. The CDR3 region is CASSLRTTPSSYNEQFF. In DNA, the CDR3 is TGTGCCAGCAGCTTACGGACTACACCCAGCTCCTACAATGAGCAGTTCTTC.